This TCR beta chain was found in a study of blood T cell repertoires in COVID-19. Study-level information: Whether acute or convalescent, the COVID-19 samples came from the United States, Italy and Spain.

As processed by the authors: Estimated nucleated cell counts came from reference gene primer amplification. Profiled with immunoSEQ multiplex PCR; TCRdb holds only in-frame clones, not every one. From that table come the V and J calls and clone size; the DNA was used to work out D and trimming. This sample has around 250,000 clones; 89% occur once, and the top ten carry 3.5% to 5.5%. CDR1 is LNHDA, CDR2 SQIVND, per germline (reference sequence). Trimming shortened V by 3 bases and J by 0 bases, and 12 bases separated the two germline ends. The CDR3 length is 17 residues. This clone was recorded only once.

The specimen was peripheral blood. This clonotype was sampled from a woman in her 40s who had recovered from COVID-19. The genes are TRBV19 and TRBJ1-6, with no clear D. CDR3 nucleotides: TGTGCCAGTAGTATGGGCACGGGGAGCTCCTATAATTCACCCCTCCACTTT. This sequence encodes CASSMGTGSSYNSPLHF.